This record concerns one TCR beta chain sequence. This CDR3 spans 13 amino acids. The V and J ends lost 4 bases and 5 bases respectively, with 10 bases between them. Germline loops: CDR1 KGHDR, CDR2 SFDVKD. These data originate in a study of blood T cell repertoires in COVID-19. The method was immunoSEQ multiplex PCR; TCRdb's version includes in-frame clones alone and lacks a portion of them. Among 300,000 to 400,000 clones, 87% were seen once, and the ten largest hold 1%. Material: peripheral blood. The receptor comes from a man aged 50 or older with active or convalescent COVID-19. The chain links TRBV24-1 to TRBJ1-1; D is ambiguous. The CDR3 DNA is TGTGCCACCAGTGAGCCCGGGAGGACTGAAGCTTTCTTT. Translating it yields CATSEPGRTEAFF.